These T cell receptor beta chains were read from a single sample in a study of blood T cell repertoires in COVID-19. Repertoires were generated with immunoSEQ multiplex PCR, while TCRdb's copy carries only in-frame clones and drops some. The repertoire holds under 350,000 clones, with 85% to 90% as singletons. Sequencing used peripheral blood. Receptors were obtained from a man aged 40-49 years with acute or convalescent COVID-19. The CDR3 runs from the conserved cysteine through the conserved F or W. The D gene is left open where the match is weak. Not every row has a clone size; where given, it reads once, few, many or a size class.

CASGPGHLGDTEAFF,TGTGCTAGTGGTCCGGGACACCTGGGTGACACTGAAGCTTTCTTT,.,.,TRBJ1-1,TRBV12-5
CAWGRGYTSSGANVLTF,TGTGCCTGGGGCAGGGGCTACACTTCTTCTGGGGCCAACGTCCTGACTTTC,.,.,TRBJ2-6,TRBV30
CASSQAGSSYNEQFF,TGCGCCAGCAGCCAAGCGGGGAGCTCCTACAATGAGCAGTTCTTC,.,.,TRBJ2-1,TRBV4-1
CASSEGDLYNEKLFF,TGTGCCAGCAGTGAAGGAGACTTATATAATGAAAAACTGTTTTTT,.,few,TRBJ1-4,TRBV2
CASSALGQGLDTQYF,TGCGCCAGCAGCGCCCTTGGACAGGGGTTAGATACGCAGTATTTT,TRBD1,.,TRBJ2-3,TRBV5-1
CASSPPTGMNTEAFF,TGTGCCAGCAGCCCGCCGACAGGTATGAACACTGAAGCTTTCTTT,.,.,TRBJ1-1,TRBV7-9
CASSTGQYYGYTF,TGTGCCAGCAGCACCGGACAGTACTATGGCTACACCTTC,.,once,TRBJ1-2,TRBV7-2
CAWTRGTAGNTIYF,TGTGCCTGGACCAGAGGGACAGCTGGAAACACCATATATTTT,TRBD1,.,TRBJ1-3,TRBV30
CASSLGSGANYGYTF,TGTGCCAGCAGCTTGGGGTCGGGGGCTAACTATGGCTACACCTTC,.,.,TRBJ1-2,TRBV5-4
CATSRDSNRVNEQYF,TGTGCCACCAGCAGAGATAGTAACAGGGTAAACGAGCAGTACTTC,.,.,TRBJ2-7,TRBV15
CASSTSSGYGYTF,TGTGCCAGCAGCACCTCCTCGGGCTATGGCTACACCTTC,.,.,TRBJ1-2,TRBV7-2
CASSLSYEQYF,TGTGCCAGCAGCTTATCATACGAGCAGTACTTC,.,.,TRBJ2-7,TRBV7-4
CASSQQGQGYTF,TGCGCCAGCAGCCAACAGGGGCAGGGCTACACCTTC,TRBD1,.,TRBJ1-2,TRBV5-1
CASSLAGFFGAQNTEAFF,TGTGCCAGCAGCTTAGCGGGTTTCTTCGGAGCCCAGAACACTGAAGCTTTCTTT,.,.,TRBJ1-1,TRBV7-6
CASSYLGENTEAFF,TGTGCCAGCAGTTACCTAGGGGAGAACACTGAAGCTTTCTTT,.,.,TRBJ1-1,TRBV6-5
CASSPRTGTTYEQYF,TGTGCCAGCAGTCCCCGGACAGGTACCACCTACGAGCAGTACTTC,TRBD1,.,TRBJ2-7,TRBV28
CASSRLAGTGRYEQYF,TGTGCCAGCAGCCGCCTAGCCGGGACAGGCCGCTACGAGCAGTACTTC,TRBD1,once,TRBJ2-7,TRBV3-1/TRBV3-2
CASTGGREQYF,TGTGCCAGCACGGGAGGGCGGGAGCAGTACTTC,TRBD2,.,TRBJ2-7,TRBV10-3
CASSRRTSAISSYEQYF,TGTGCCAGCAGCCGTCGGACTAGCGCCATCTCCTCCTACGAGCAGTACTTC,TRBD2,.,TRBJ2-7,TRBV3-1/TRBV3-2
CASRQDSFVGEQFF,TGTGCCAGCAGACAAGATAGTTTCGTTGGTGAGCAGTTCTTC,.,.,TRBJ2-1,TRBV4-2
CASSVGTPYEQYF,TGTGCCAGCAGCGTCGGGACACCTTACGAGCAGTACTTC,.,.,TRBJ2-7,TRBV9
CASPRVGDTQYF,TGTGCCAGCCCCAGGGTAGGAGATACGCAGTATTTT,.,.,TRBJ2-3,TRBV12-1
CASSWNSYGYTF,TGTGCCAGCAGCTGGAACAGCTATGGCTACACCTTC,.,.,TRBJ1-2,TRBV5-5
CASSPTGNTEAFF,TGCGCCAGCAGCCCGACAGGGAACACTGAAGCTTTCTTT,.,.,TRBJ1-1,TRBV4-1
CASSLRNRDGYNEQFF,TGCGCCAGCAGCCTCCGCAACAGGGATGGCTACAATGAGCAGTTCTTC,.,.,TRBJ2-1,TRBV5-1
CASGFRGGLDTGELFF,TGTGCTAGTGGTTTCCGGGGGGGCCTAGACACCGGGGAGCTGTTTTTT,TRBD2,.,TRBJ2-2,TRBV12-5
CASSRDRDQPQHF,TGTGCCAGTAGCCGGGACAGAGATCAGCCCCAGCATTTT,TRBD1,.,TRBJ1-5,TRBV19
CASSLGTSGYEQYF,TGTGCCAGCAGCCTAGGGACTAGCGGCTACGAGCAGTACTTC,TRBD2,.,TRBJ2-7,TRBV11-2
CASSLNRGDQPQHF,TGTGCCAGCAGTTTGAACAGGGGGGATCAGCCCCAGCATTTT,TRBD1,.,TRBJ1-5,TRBV6-5
CASRESSNQPQHF,TGCGCCAGCAGAGAGAGTAGCAATCAGCCCCAGCATTTT,.,.,TRBJ1-5,TRBV5-1
CATSDLAQGITGELFF,TGTGCCACCAGTGATTTGGCACAGGGTATCACCGGGGAGCTGTTTTTT,.,.,TRBJ2-2,TRBV24-1
CASSQESTSGGGNIQYF,TGCGCCAGCAGCCAGGAGTCTACTAGCGGGGGCGGGAACATTCAGTACTTC,TRBD2,.,TRBJ2-4,TRBV4-1
CASSQGRGSGEQYF,TGTGCCAGCAGCCAAGGAAGGGGAAGTGGTGAGCAGTACTTC,.,.,TRBJ2-7,TRBV3-1/TRBV3-2
CASRRDSYTDTQYF,TGTGCCAGCAGGAGGGACTCATACACAGATACGCAGTATTTT,.,.,TRBJ2-3,TRBV2
CASSTGTYPDTQYF,TGTGCCAGCAGCACCGGGACTTACCCAGATACGCAGTATTTT,.,few,TRBJ2-3,TRBV5-5
CASKAGGGNEQFF,TGTGCCAGCAAAGCAGGGGGCGGCAATGAGCAGTTCTTC,TRBD1,.,TRBJ2-1,TRBV12-3/TRBV12-4
CASTGRGANYGYTF,TGTGCCAGTACTGGGAGGGGAGCTAACTATGGCTACACCTTC,.,.,TRBJ1-2,TRBV19
CASSSYYEQYF,TGTGCCAGCAGCTCCTACTACGAGCAGTACTTC,.,once,TRBJ2-7,TRBV7-9
CASSLVRGNTEAFF,TGTGCCAGCAGCTTAGTCAGGGGGAACACTGAAGCTTTCTTT,.,.,TRBJ1-1,TRBV7-8
CASSAEQNNEQFF,TGTGCCAGCTCAGCGGAGCAGAACAATGAGCAGTTCTTC,.,.,TRBJ2-1,TRBV18
CASSLVDRDGEQYF,TGCGCCAGCAGCTTGGTGGACAGGGACGGCGAGCAGTACTTC,TRBD1,.,TRBJ2-7,TRBV5-1
CASSLLVAGGNTGELFF,TGTGCCAGCAGCCTCCTGGTAGCGGGGGGGAACACCGGGGAGCTGTTTTTT,TRBD2,.,TRBJ2-2,TRBV27
CASSYDGQPNTEAFF,TGCGCCAGCAGCTATGATGGACAGCCGAACACTGAAGCTTTCTTT,.,few,TRBJ1-1,TRBV5-1
CASSVVRDRGTVYF,TGTGCCAGCAGCGTAGTTCGGGACAGGGGGACGGTATATTTT,TRBD1,.,TRBJ1-3,TRBV9